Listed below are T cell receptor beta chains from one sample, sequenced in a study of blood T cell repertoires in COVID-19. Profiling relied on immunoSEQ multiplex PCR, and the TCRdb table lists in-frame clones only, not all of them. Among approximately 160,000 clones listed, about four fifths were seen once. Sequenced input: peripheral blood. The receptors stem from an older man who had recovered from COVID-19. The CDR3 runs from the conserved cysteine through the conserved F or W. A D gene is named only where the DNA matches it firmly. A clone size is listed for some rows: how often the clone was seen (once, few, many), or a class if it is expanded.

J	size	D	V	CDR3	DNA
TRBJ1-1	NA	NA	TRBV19	CASTPTKEVPEAFF	TGTGCCAGTACTCCCACGAAAGAGGTTCCTGAAGCTTTCTTT
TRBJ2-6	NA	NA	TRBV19	CASSHPQGSSGANVLTF	TGTGCCAGTAGCCACCCCCAGGGGTCCTCTGGGGCCAACGTCCTGACTTTC
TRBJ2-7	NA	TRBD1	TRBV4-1	CASSQMTGTLRSYEQYF	TGCGCCAGCAGCCAAATGACAGGGACGTTGCGCTCCTACGAGCAGTACTTC
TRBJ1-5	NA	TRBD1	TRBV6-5	CASNRDRFQPQHF	TGTGCCAGTAACCGGGACAGGTTCCAGCCCCAGCATTTT
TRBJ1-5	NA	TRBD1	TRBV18	CASSARDRGNQPQHF	TGTGCCAGCTCAGCCCGGGACAGGGGTAATCAGCCCCAGCATTTT
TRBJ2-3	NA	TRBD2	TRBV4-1	CASSQEVPGGSRADTQYF	TGCGCCAGCAGCCAAGAGGTTCCTGGCGGGAGTAGAGCAGATACGCAGTATTTT
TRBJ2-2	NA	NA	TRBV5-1	CASSPGLTGELFF	TGCGCCAGCAGCCCAGGACTCACCGGGGAGCTGTTTTTT
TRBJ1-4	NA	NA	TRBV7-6	CASSLQATNEKLFF	TGTGCCAGCAGCCTCCAGGCAACTAATGAAAAACTGTTTTTT
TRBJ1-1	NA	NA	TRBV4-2	CASSQAAVAGSLGTEAFF	TGTGCCAGCAGCCAAGCGGCGGTCGCGGGGAGTCTGGGCACTGAAGCTTTCTTT
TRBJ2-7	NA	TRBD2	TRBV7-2	CASSSGLAVYEQYF	TGTGCCAGCAGCTCGGGACTAGCGGTCTACGAGCAGTACTTC
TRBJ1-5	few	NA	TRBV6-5	CASSYGVQQPQHF	TGTGCCAGCAGTTACGGAGTTCAGCAGCCCCAGCATTTT
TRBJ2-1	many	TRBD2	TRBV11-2	CASSSLAGGPSSYNEQFF	TGTGCCAGCAGCTCCCTAGCGGGAGGGCCTAGCTCCTACAATGAGCAGTTCTTC
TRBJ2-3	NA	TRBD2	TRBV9	CASGLAGETDTQYF	TGTGCCAGCGGGCTAGCGGGAGAAACAGATACGCAGTATTTT
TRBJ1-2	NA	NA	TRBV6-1	CASSEVTGDYGYTF	TGTGCCAGCAGTGAGGTTACAGGAGACTATGGCTACACCTTC
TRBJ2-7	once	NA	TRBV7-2	CASSPKGGGLVEQYF	TGTGCCAGCAGCCCAAAGGGGGGAGGGCTGGTCGAGCAGTACTTC
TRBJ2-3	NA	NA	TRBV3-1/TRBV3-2	CASSQDRGSDTQYF	TGTGCCAGCAGCCAAGATCGTGGCTCGGATACGCAGTATTTT
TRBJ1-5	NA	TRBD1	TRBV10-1	CASSETTGTVSDSANQPQHF	TGCGCCAGCAGTGAGACAACCGGGACAGTCTCGGATTCAGCTAATCAGCCCCAGCATTTT
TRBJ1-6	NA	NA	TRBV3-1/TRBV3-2	CASSQMGGETSPLHF	TGTGCCAGCAGCCAGATGGGGGGGGAGACTTCACCCCTCCACTTT
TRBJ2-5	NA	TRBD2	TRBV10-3	CAISGNSGRHETQYF	TGTGCCATCAGTGGTAATAGCGGGAGGCACGAGACCCAGTACTTC
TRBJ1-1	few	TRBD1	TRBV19	CASSDRGRNTEAFF	TGTGCCAGTAGTGACAGGGGGCGCAACACTGAAGCTTTCTTT
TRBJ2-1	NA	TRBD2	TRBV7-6	CASGAGAYNEQFF	TGTGCCAGCGGAGCGGGAGCGTACAATGAGCAGTTCTTC
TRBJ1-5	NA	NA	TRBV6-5	CASSYSGGPQHF	TGTGCCAGCAGTTACAGTGGAGGGCCCCAGCATTTT
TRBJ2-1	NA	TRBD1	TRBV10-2	CASRGQGAGGTYNEQFF	TGCGCCAGCAGGGGACAGGGGGCAGGGGGGACCTACAATGAGCAGTTCTTC
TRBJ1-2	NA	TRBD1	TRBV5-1	CASSLLPGQGLGYTF	TGCGCCAGCAGCTTATTACCGGGACAGGGTCTTGGCTACACCTTC
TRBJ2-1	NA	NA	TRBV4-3	CASSPGTITGFNEQFF	TGCGCCAGCAGCCCTGGGACAATAACAGGGTTCAATGAGCAGTTCTTC
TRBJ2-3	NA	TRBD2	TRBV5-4	CASSQTSGRSASTDTQYF	TGTGCCAGCAGCCAAACTAGCGGGAGGAGTGCTAGCACAGATACGCAGTATTTT
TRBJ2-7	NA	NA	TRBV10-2	CASSELGSRITYEQYF	TGCGCCAGCAGTGAGTTGGGCAGCAGAATCACCTACGAGCAGTACTTC
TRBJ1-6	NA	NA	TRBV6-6	CASSPLRQNNSPLHF	TGTGCCAGCAGTCCGCTCCGACAGAATAATTCACCCCTCCACTTT
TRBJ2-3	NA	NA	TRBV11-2	CASSPLRGGVGTQYF	TGTGCCAGCAGCCCCCTCAGGGGAGGGGTGGGTACGCAGTATTTT
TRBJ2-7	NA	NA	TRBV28	CASSLSETTAYEQYF	TGTGCCAGCAGTTTATCCGAGACTACGGCCTACGAGCAGTACTTC
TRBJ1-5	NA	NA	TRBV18	CASSERQNQPQHF	TGTGCCAGCTCCGAGAGACAAAATCAGCCCCAGCATTTT
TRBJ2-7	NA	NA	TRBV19	CASSPPVRDSPYEQYF	TGTGCCAGTAGCCCCCCCGTGCGGGACAGTCCCTACGAGCAGTACTTC
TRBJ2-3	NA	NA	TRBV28	CASSLPRADATDTQYF	TGTGCCAGCAGTTTACCGAGGGCAGACGCCACAGATACGCAGTATTTT
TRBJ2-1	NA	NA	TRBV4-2	CASSQVRDNEQFF	TGTGCCAGCAGCCAGGTGAGGGACAATGAGCAGTTCTTC
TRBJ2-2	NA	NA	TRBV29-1	CSARLGQTANTGELFF	TGCAGCGCTAGACTTGGACAGACAGCGAACACCGGGGAGCTGTTTTTT
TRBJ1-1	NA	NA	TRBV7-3	CASSQGNTEAFF	TGTGCCAGCAGCCAGGGGAACACTGAAGCTTTCTTT
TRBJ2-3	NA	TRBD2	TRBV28	CASSLLAVGTDTQYF	TGTGCCAGCAGTTTACTAGCGGTGGGCACAGATACGCAGTATTTT
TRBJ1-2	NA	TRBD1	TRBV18	CASSRGTGPNYGYTF	TGTGCCAGCTCACGGGGGACAGGCCCTAATTATGGCTACACCTTC
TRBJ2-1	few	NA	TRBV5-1	CASSLRGAEDEQFF	TGCGCCAGCAGCTTGCGGGGGGCTGAGGATGAGCAGTTCTTC
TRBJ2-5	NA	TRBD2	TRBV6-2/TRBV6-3	CASSWTSGRSETQYF	TGTGCCAGCAGTTGGACTAGCGGGAGATCCGAGACCCAGTACTTC
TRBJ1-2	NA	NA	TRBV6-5	CASSYARAGGYTF	TGTGCCAGCAGTTACGCCCGAGCGGGAGGCTACACCTTC
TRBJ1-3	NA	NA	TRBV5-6	CASSLPTVGNTIYF	TGTGCCAGCAGCTTGCCCACAGTTGGAAACACCATATATTTT
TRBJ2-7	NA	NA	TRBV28	CASRRRAYEQYF	TGTGCCAGCAGGCGGCGCGCCTACGAGCAGTACTTC
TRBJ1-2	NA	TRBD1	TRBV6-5	CASRAGGQSGYTF	TGTGCCAGCAGGGCCGGGGGACAGAGTGGCTACACCTTC